This T cell receptor beta chain derives from a study of T-cell reconstitution after alpha-beta-depleted transplantation in children. Whole-study findings and limits: The study reportedly traced alpha-beta T cells about two months after transplant to several hundred expanded graft clones. Surviving recipient T cells and thymic progenitors produced the high day-60 TCRbeta diversity seen in some patients.

This CDR3 is built from 13 residues. V lost 5 bases and J 4 bases, leaving 10 bases between the germline ends. Worth noting for this clonotype: Antigen: not known.

The library targeted TCRbeta and was prepared with unique molecular identifiers. TCRdb used MiXCR to reprocess the PCR reads, holding one entry per CDR3 protein. The table lists roughly 670,000 distinct CDR3 sequences, roughly 14% of them singletons. This chain links TRBV12-3 or TRBV12-4 with TRBJ2-3, with a weak D call TRBD1 (6 bases). The sequence was obtained from a girl aged 2-10 years with congenital amegakaryocytic thrombocytopenia, due to receive a stem cell transplant. The specimen was PBMCs, collected before TCRalphabeta/CD19-depleted stem cell transplant. The CDR3 nucleotides are TGTGCCAGCAGTGAACAGGGTCCAGATACGCAGTATTTT. Amino acid sequence: CASSEQGPDTQYF.